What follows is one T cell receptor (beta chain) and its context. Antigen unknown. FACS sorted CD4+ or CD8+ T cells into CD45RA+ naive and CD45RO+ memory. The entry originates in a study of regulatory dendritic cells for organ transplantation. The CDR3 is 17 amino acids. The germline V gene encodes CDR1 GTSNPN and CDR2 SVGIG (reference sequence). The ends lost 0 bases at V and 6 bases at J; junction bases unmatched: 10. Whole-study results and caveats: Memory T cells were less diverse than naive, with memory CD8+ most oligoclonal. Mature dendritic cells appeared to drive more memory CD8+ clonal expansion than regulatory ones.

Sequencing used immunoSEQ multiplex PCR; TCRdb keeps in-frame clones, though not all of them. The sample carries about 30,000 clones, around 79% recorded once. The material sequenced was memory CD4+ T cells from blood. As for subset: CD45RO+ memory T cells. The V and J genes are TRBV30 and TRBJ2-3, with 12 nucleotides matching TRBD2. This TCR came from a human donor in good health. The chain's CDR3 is CAWSVVFLAGGRDTQYF. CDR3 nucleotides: TGTGCCTGGAGTGTAGTGTTCCTAGCGGGGGGGAGGGATACGCAGTATTTT.